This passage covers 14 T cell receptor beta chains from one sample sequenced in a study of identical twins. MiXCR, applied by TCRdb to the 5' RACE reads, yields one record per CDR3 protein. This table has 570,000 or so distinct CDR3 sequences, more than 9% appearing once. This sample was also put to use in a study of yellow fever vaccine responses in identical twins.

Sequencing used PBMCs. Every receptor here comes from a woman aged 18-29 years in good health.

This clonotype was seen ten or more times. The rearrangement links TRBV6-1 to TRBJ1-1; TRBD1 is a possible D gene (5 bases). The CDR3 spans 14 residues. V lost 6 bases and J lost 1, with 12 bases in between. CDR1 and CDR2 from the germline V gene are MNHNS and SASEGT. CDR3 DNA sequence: TGTGCCAGCAGGGAACCCGGGGCGAACACTGAAGCTTTCTTT. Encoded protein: CASREPGANTEAFF.

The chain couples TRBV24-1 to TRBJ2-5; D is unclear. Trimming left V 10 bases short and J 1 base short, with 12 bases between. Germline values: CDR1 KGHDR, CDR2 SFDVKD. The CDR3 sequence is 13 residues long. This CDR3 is CATGARSQETQYF. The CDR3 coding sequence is TGTGCCACAGGAGCCCGTAGCCAAGAGACCCAGTACTTC.

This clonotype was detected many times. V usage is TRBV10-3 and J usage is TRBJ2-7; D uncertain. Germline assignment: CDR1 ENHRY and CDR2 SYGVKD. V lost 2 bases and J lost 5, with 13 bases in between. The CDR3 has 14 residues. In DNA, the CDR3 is TGTGCCATCAGTGAGCCTGGGCAGTTGAACGAGCAGTACTTC. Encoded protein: CAISEPGQLNEQYF.

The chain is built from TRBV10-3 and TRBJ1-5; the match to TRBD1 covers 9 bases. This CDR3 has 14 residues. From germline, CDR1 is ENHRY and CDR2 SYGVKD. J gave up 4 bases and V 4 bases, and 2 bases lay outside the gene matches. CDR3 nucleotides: TGTGCCATCAGTGGGGGACAGGGTAATCAGCCCCAGCATTTT. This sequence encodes CAISGGQGNQPQHF.

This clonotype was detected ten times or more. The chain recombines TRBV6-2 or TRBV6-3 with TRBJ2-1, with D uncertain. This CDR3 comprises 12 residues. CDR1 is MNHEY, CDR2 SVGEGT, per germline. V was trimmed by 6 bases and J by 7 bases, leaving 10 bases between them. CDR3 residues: CASRSRWNEQFF. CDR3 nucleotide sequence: TGTGCCAGCAGATCCCGGTGGAATGAGCAGTTCTTC.

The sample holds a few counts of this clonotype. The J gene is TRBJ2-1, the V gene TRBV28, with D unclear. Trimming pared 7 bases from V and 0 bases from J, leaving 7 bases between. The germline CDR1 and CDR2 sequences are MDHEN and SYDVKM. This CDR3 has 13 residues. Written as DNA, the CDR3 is TGTGCCAGCACAGAGAGCTCCTACAATGAGCAGTTCTTC. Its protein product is CASTESSYNEQFF.

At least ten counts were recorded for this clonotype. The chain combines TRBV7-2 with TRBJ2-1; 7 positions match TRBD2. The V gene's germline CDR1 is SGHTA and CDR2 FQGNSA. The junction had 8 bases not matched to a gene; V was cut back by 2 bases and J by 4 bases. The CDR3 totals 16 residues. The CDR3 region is CASSLTAGVGYNEQFF. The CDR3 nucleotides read TGTGCCAGCAGCTTAACGGCGGGAGTAGGTTACAATGAGCAGTTCTTC.

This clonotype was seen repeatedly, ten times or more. CDR3 in DNA: TGTGCCAGCCGGGACAGGGGGCGAGGCGGGGCCAACGTCCTGACTTTC. Encoded protein: CASRDRGRGGANVLTF. The genes are TRBV6-1 and TRBJ2-6, with 12 bases identical to TRBD1. The V segment lost 8 bases and the J segment 4 bases; nucleotides outside the gene matches: 6. Germline V lookup: CDR1 MNHNS, CDR2 SASEGT. The CDR3 spans 16 residues.

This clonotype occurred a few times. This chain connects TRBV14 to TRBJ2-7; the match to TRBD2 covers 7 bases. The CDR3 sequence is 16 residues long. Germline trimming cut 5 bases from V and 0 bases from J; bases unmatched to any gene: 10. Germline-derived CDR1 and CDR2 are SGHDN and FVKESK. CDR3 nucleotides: TGTGCCAGCAGCTCGCACCCGGGGGGTAGCTCCTACGAGCAGTACTTC. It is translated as CASSSHPGGSSYEQYF.

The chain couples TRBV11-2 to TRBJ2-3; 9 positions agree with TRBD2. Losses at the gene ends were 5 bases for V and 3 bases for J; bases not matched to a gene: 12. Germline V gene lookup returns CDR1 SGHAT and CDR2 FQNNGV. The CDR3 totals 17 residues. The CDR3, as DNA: TGTGCCAGCAGCATAATGTCGTTCGCGGGGGGGACAGATACGCAGTATTTT. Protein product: CASSIMSFAGGTDTQYF.

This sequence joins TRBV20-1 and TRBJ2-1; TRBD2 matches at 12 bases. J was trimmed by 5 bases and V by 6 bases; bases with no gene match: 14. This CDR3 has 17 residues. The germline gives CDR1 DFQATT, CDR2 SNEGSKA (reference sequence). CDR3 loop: CSAPLRRLAGVNNEQFF. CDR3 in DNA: TGCAGTGCCCCGTTAAGGCGACTAGCGGGAGTTAACAATGAGCAGTTCTTC.

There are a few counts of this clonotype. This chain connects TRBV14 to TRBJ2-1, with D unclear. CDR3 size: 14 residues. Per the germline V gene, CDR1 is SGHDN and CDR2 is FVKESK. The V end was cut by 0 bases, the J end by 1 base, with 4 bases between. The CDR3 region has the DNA TGTGCCAGCAGCCAAGAACAATCCTACAATGAGCAGTTCTTC. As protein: CASSQEQSYNEQFF.

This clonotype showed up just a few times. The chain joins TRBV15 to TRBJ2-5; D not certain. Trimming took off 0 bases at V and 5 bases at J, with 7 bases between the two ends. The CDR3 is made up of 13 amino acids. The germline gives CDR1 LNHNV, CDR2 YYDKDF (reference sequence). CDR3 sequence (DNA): TGTGCCACCAGCAGAGATCGGACGGAGACCCAGTACTTC. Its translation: CATSRDRTETQYF.

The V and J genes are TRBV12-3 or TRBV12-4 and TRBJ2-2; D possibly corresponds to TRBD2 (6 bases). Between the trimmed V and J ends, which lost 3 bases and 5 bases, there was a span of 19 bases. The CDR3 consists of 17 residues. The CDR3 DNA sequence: TGTGCCAGCAGTTTGGTTGGGCGGGGATCGGATACCGGGGAGCTGTTTTTT. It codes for CASSLVGRGSDTGELFF.